One sample yielded the 2 T cell receptor beta chains listed below, sequenced in a study of type 1 regulatory T cells. TCRdb re-called the reads with MiXCR, one entry per CDR3 protein. This table has approximately 100,000 distinct CDR3 sequences, around a third appearing once. The sequenced sample was CD4+ T cells, either the whole sample or a sorted fraction (not recorded which). Receptor source: a human donor in good health.

The chain carries TRBV6-5 and TRBJ1-6; TRBD1 agrees at 7 bases. Unmatched junction bases numbered 3, after V lost 2 bases and J lost 5 bases. Germline CDR1 MNHEY, CDR2 SVGAGI. This CDR3 is built from 15 residues. The CDR3 DNA follows: TGTGCCAGCAGTTACCGGGGGACAGATAATTCACCCCTCCACTTT. Amino acid sequence: CASSYRGTDNSPLHF.

Many counts were recorded for this clonotype. The J gene is TRBJ2-3, the V gene TRBV7-3; D may be TRBD1 (5 bases). CDR1 and CDR2 (germline): SGHTA, FQGTGA. CDR3 length: 15 amino acids. Trimming cost V 2 bases and J 3 bases, with 12 bases left between them. CDR3 in DNA: TGTGCCAGCAGCTTAGGGTCCGACAGAACAGATACGCAGTATTTT. Translation: CASSLGSDRTDTQYF.